The next 20 T cell receptor beta chains were all read from a single sample in a study of T-cell memory formation after mild COVID-19 (dated by TCRdb to the early 2020s). The protocol used for the library was 5' RACE. The data were produced on an Illumina NovaSeq 6000. TCRdb reworked the public reads: Q25 trimming with fastp, MiXCR clone assembly, productive beta chains retained. Every entry covers one CDR3 protein and lists the most common genes and DNA from its rows. For this sample there are around 47,000 distinct CDR3 sequences; 8% to 10% appear just once. Of the sample, 12% is held by the ten largest clones. The material sequenced was PBMCs or a T cell subset sorted from them (not recorded which). The receptor source for this set is an adult woman who had mild COVID-19 (a few samples of this study predate the infection). The sample titles of this study are shuffled in the database, so cell type and time point are left out; the donor was told from shared clones.

The gene calls are TRBV15 and TRBJ2-1; 11 bases map to TRBD2. Germline V lookup: CDR1 LNHNV, CDR2 YYDKDF (reference sequence). This CDR3 has 15 residues. Trimming took 4 bases from V and 6 from J; bases not matched to a gene: 5. CDR3 sequence reads: CATSIGTSGPNEQFF. CDR3 sequence (DNA): TGTGCCACCAGCATCGGGACTAGCGGCCCCAATGAGCAGTTCTTC.

The chain couples TRBV20-1 to TRBJ1-1; unclear D gene. In germline, CDR1 is DFQATT, CDR2 SNEGSKA (reference sequence). V was clipped by 7 bases and J by 3 bases, with 18 bases between them. This CDR3 comprises 14 residues. In DNA form, the CDR3 reads TGCAGTGGATCCATAAGGGAGGTCCACACTGAAGCTTTCTTT. Protein sequence: CSGSIREVHTEAFF.

The rearrangement links TRBV6-5 to TRBJ2-1, with D hard to call. The V end lost 6 bases, the J end lost 0 bases, and 9 bases lay between the germline ends. The CDR3 has 14 residues. Germline assignment: CDR1 MNHEY and CDR2 SVGAGI. The CDR3 loop is CASSVDSSYNEQFF. CDR3 bases: TGTGCCAGCAGCGTAGATAGCTCCTACAATGAGCAGTTCTTC.

The chain's CDR3 is CASSQDPGQVGTPQHF. The CDR3 DNA follows: TGCGCCAGCAGCCAAGATCCGGGACAGGTAGGAACGCCCCAGCATTTT. V usage is TRBV4-1 and J usage is TRBJ1-5; TRBD1 agrees at 8 bases. The CDR3 has 16 amino acids. Germline CDR1 MGHRA, CDR2 YSYEKL. Germline trimming cut 0 bases from V and 9 bases from J; bases unmatched to any gene: 10.

This clonotype has at least ten counts. The chain recombines TRBV5-1 with TRBJ2-2; D not certain. This CDR3 has 16 amino acids. CDR1 and CDR2 (germline): SGHRS, YFSETQ. V lost 1 base and J 0 bases, leaving 10 bases between the germline ends. CDR3 in amino acids: CASSLFGGANTGELFF. The CDR3 region has the DNA TGCGCCAGCAGCTTGTTTGGCGGTGCGAACACCGGGGAGCTGTTTTTT.

This clonotype occurred many times. The chain recombines TRBV20-1 with TRBJ2-1, with 9 nucleotides matching TRBD2. Unmatched junction bases numbered 16, after V lost 2 bases and J lost 8 bases. The CDR3 loop spans 17 amino acids. The germline CDR1 and CDR2 sequences are DFQATT and SNEGSKA (reference sequence). The CDR3 DNA is TGCAGTGCTAGATCGCGCCCGGGACTAGCAATGGGGGATGAGCAGTTCTTC. This sequence encodes CSARSRPGLAMGDEQFF.

The chain has TRBV30 and TRBJ2-7, with 9 bases matching TRBD1. V was pared by 2 bases and J by 6 bases, with 8 bases of the junction left unmatched. Germline V CDR1 and CDR2: GTSNPN, SVGIG (reference sequence). This CDR3 has 14 residues. This chain's CDR3 is CAWSLGQGAVEQYF. Written as DNA, the CDR3 is TGTGCCTGGAGTTTGGGACAGGGAGCGGTCGAGCAGTACTTC.

This clonotype was seen many times. The J gene is TRBJ2-1, the V gene TRBV20-1; 8 bases line up with TRBD1. CDR1 is DFQATT, CDR2 SNEGSKA, per germline (reference sequence). Trimming cost V 1 base and J 10 bases; bases outside gene matches: 9. CDR3 length equals 14 residues. The CDR3 here is CSARGWQGAREQFF. CDR3 nucleotides: TGCAGTGCTAGAGGGTGGCAGGGGGCACGGGAGCAGTTCTTC.

This clonotype was recorded many times. V usage is TRBV30 and J usage is TRBJ1-5; D unclear. This CDR3 contains 15 residues. Germline CDR1 reads GTSNPN; CDR2 reads SVGIG (reference sequence). The V end lost 2 bases, the J end lost 0 bases, and 11 bases lay between the germline ends. CDR3 amino acids: CAWSPGVNSNQPQHF. The CDR3 nucleotides are TGTGCCTGGAGTCCGGGAGTAAATAGCAATCAGCCCCAGCATTTT.

There are a few counts of this clonotype. V and J are TRBV7-2 and TRBJ1-1, with a possible D match to TRBD1 (6 bases). The CDR3 is 14 residues long. From germline, CDR1 is SGHTA and CDR2 FQGNSA. V lost 5 bases to trimming and J lost 0 bases, with 10 bases between them. CDR3 DNA sequence: TGTGCCAGCAGCCGCGACAGGATGAACACTGAAGCTTTCTTT. Translated, it gives CASSRDRMNTEAFF. The variable domain in full, with the rest retrieved from reference TRBV7-2 and TRBJ1-1, is GAGVSQSPSNKVTEKGKDVELRCDPISGHTALYWYRQSLGQGLEFLIYFQGNSAPDKSGLPSDRFSAERTGGSVSTLTIQRTQQEDSAVYLCASSRDRMNTEAFFGQGTRLTVV.

The chain is built from TRBV23-1 and TRBJ2-1; possibly TRBD2 for D (5 bases). Being an ORF, TRBV23-1 has a function that is uncertain. V was cut by 3 bases and J by 2 bases, with 8 bases left in between. The CDR3 runs 14 residues. The CDR3 DNA follows: TGCGCCAGCAGTCACCCGGGAACCTACAATGAGCAGTTCTTC. Translated: CASSHPGTYNEQFF.

In this sample, this clonotype turned up a few times. The J gene is TRBJ1-1, the V gene TRBV7-3; tentative D call: TRBD1 (6 bases). The germline V and J ends were trimmed by 1 base and 2 bases, with 17 bases remaining between them. Germline V gene data show CDR1 as SGHTA and CDR2 as FQGTGA. The CDR3 loop spans 17 amino acids. DNA for the CDR3: TGTGCCAGCAGCTTAATGGCAGGGGAGGTGGGTAACACTGAAGCTTTCTTT. Translating gives CASSLMAGEVGNTEAFF.

This clonotype was seen repeatedly, ten times or more. The rearrangement uses TRBV12-3 or TRBV12-4 and TRBJ2-3, with 9 nucleotides matching TRBD1. The CDR3 spans 14 residues. J gave up 8 bases and V 1 base, and 4 bases lay outside the gene matches. The CDR3 DNA reads TGTGCCAGCAGTTTAGGTACAGGGGGCGTTACGCAGTATTTT. It encodes CASSLGTGGVTQYF.

This clonotype was recorded many times. The chain is built from TRBV3-1 and TRBJ2-1; TRBD2 matches at 11 bases. V shed 0 bases and J 9 bases; nucleotides not matched to a gene: 10. The CDR3 is 17 residues long. The germline gives CDR1 LGHDT, CDR2 YNNKEL (reference sequence). The CDR3 DNA reads TGTGCCAGCAGCCAAGATGTACAGGCTAGCGGGAGGAGTGAGCAGTTCTTC. As protein: CASSQDVQASGRSEQFF.

This clonotype was observed many times. V is TRBV20-1 and J is TRBJ1-2; D gene ambiguous. Deletions cut 0 bases from V and 4 bases from J, with 6 bases between. Germline lookup yields CDR1 DFQATT and CDR2 SNEGSKA (reference sequence). This CDR3 spans 12 amino acids. CDR3 nucleotide sequence: TGCAGTGCTAGAGATTGGGGCTATGGCTACACCTTC. It translates to CSARDWGYGYTF.

The chain employs TRBV9 and TRBJ1-1; 7 positions match TRBD1. The CDR3 covers 17 residues. V was pared by 2 bases and J by 1 base, with 11 bases of the junction left unmatched. The germline V gene has CDR1 SGDLS and CDR2 YYNGEE. The CDR3 sequence: CASSVVQGGSRNTEAFF. In DNA form, the CDR3 reads TGTGCCAGCAGCGTCGTCCAGGGGGGGTCCAGGAACACTGAAGCTTTCTTT.

This clonotype was counted between two and nine times. The chain joins TRBV7-9 to TRBJ1-1, with D perhaps matching TRBD1 (6 bases). V was clipped by 3 bases and J by 4 bases, with 12 bases between them. CDR3 length: 14 amino acids. The germline gives CDR1 SEHNR, CDR2 FQNEAQ (reference sequence). The CDR3, as DNA: TGTGCCAGCAGCTTCCTGGAGGGGGGCACTGAAGCTTTCTTT. Amino acids: CASSFLEGGTEAFF.

The rearrangement links TRBV2 to TRBJ1-5; D is unresolved. Per the germline V gene, CDR1 is SNHLY and CDR2 is FYNNEI. V was cut by 1 base and J by 7 bases, with 14 bases left in between. The CDR3 covers 15 residues. The CDR3 here is CASSEGLTVAQPQHF. DNA of the CDR3: TGTGCCAGCAGTGAAGGACTGACCGTCGCCCAGCCCCAGCATTTT.

This clonotype was observed a handful of times. The V gene is TRBV4-3, the J gene TRBJ2-7; 14 bases map to TRBD2. The junction had 6 bases not matched to a gene; V was cut back by 4 bases and J by 7 bases. The CDR3 sequence is 15 residues long. CDR1 is LGHNA, CDR2 YSLEER, per germline. The CDR3 coding sequence is TGCGCCAGCAGCCCGGGACTAGCGGGAGCTCGGGAGCAGTACTTC. Translated: CASSPGLAGAREQYF.

V and J are TRBV18 and TRBJ2-4, with D hard to call. This CDR3 is built from 17 residues. CDR1 and CDR2 from the germline V gene are KGHSH and LQKENI. V lost 0 bases to trimming and J lost 0 bases, with 12 bases between them. This chain's CDR3 is CASSPPGPPLAKNIQYF. CDR3 bases: TGTGCCAGCTCACCACCCGGCCCCCCGCTAGCCAAAAACATTCAGTACTTC.